This T cell receptor beta chain is from a study of blood T cell repertoires in COVID-19. Study in general: Samples came from the United States, Italy and Spain, spanning acute and convalescent COVID-19. T cells, B-cell-depleted T cells, or PBMCs supplied cDNA or gDNA.

Study processing details: Amplified reference gene primers provided the basis for estimating nucleated cell counts. TCRdb keeps only in-frame clones here, not all; method: immunoSEQ multiplex PCR. The DNA was the basis for D and trimming; V, J and clone size are from that table. Of around 200,000 clones detected, 80% to 90% appear once; the ten largest clones hold roughly 7.6%. Trimming cost V 5 bases and J 14 bases, with 20 bases left between them. The CDR3 sequence is 13 residues long. Germline CDR1 reads MDHEN; CDR2 reads SYDVKM. This rearrangement joins TRBV28 to TRBJ2-3; TRBD2 is a possible D gene (5 bases). Sequenced material: peripheral blood. The sequence was obtained from a woman aged 45-59 years with acute or convalescent COVID-19. CDR3 sequence reads: CASSRPGLSRWYF. The CDR3 DNA reads as TGTGCCAGCAGTCGCCCAGGACTGTCCCGTTGGTATTTT.